This is a list of T cell receptor beta chains from one sample in a study of Graves' ophthalmopathy and Graves' hyperthyroidism. Using its own MiXCR run on the multiplex PCR reads, TCRdb lists one record per CDR3 protein. The sample gives roughly 400,000 distinct CDR3 sequences, over 15% of which show up once; 5.5% to 7% is in the top ten. The sample comprised peripheral blood. Source of these receptors: a woman aged 18-29 years with stable Graves' hyperthyroidism. Each CDR3 is given with its conserved first and last residue. Each record gives: CDR3 length, clone size, J gene, D gene, V gene, CDR3 protein, CDR3 DNA. A D gene is named only where the DNA matches it firmly. Expanded clones get a size class; other rows say once, few or many, or leave the size out.

16,.,TRBJ1-2,.,TRBV11-2,CASSLVTGPKNYGYTF,TGTGCCAGCAGCTTAGTAACGGGCCCGAAAAACTATGGCTACACCTTC
17,many,TRBJ2-5,TRBD2,TRBV6-2/TRBV6-3,CASSDPGGLAGGETQYF,TGTGCCAGCAGTGACCCCGGAGGACTAGCGGGGGGAGAGACCCAGTACTTC
13,many,TRBJ1-2,.,TRBV6-1,CASSDGTLGGYTF,TGTGCCAGCAGTGACGGGACATTAGGAGGCTACACCTTC
13,many,TRBJ1-5,.,TRBV20-1,CSASGSDNQPQHF,TGCAGTGCTAGTGGGAGTGACAATCAGCCCCAGCATTTT
14,many,TRBJ1-6,.,TRBV7-2,CASSLARETSPLHF,TGTGCCAGCAGCTTAGCCAGGGAAACTTCACCCCTCCACTTT
16,many,TRBJ2-7,.,TRBV2,CASRPEGAPPSYEQYF,TGTGCCAGCAGGCCAGAAGGGGCACCTCCATCCTACGAGCAGTACTTC
15,many,TRBJ2-2,.,TRBV7-3,CASSLTGTNTGELFF,TGTGCCAGCAGCCTTACAGGGACGAACACCGGGGAGCTGTTTTTT
14,.,TRBJ2-7,.,TRBV13,CASSYNGLPYEQYF,TGTGCCAGCAGCTACAACGGGCTACCCTACGAGCAGTACTTC
13,many,TRBJ1-1,.,TRBV29-1,CSAARGFDTEAFF,TGCAGCGCTGCCCGGGGCTTCGACACTGAAGCTTTCTTT
14,many,TRBJ2-7,TRBD1,TRBV6-5,CASSSWDRADEQYF,TGTGCCAGCAGTTCTTGGGACAGGGCAGACGAGCAGTACTTC
16,many,TRBJ1-6,TRBD1,TRBV24-1,CATSDGTGGFNSPLHF,TGTGCCACCAGTGATGGGACAGGGGGTTTTAATTCACCCCTCCACTTT
14,few,TRBJ2-7,.,TRBV27,CASSDADSLYEQYF,TGTGCCAGCAGTGACGCAGACAGCCTCTACGAGCAGTACTTC
12,.,TRBJ1-1,.,TRBV12-3/TRBV12-4,CASSFKAIEAFF,TGTGCCAGCAGTTTTAAGGCGATTGAAGCTTTCTTT
16,.,TRBJ2-5,TRBD2,TRBV3-1,CASSQTGTTPQETQYF,TGTGCCAGCAGCCAAACCGGGACTACCCCCCAAGAGACCCAGTACTTC
15,many,TRBJ2-7,TRBD2,TRBV7-2,CASSKGLAGGSEQYF,TGTGCCAGCAGCAAGGGACTAGCGGGGGGCTCCGAGCAGTACTTC
16,many,TRBJ1-1,.,TRBV3-1,CASSQGPGRMNTEAFF,TGCGCCAGCAGCCAGGGACCAGGGAGAATGAACACTGAAGCTTTCTTT
12,many,TRBJ1-2,.,TRBV6-2/TRBV6-3,CASSYPENGYTF,TGTGCCAGCAGTTATCCCGAAAATGGCTACACCTTC
13,many,TRBJ2-2,.,TRBV12-3/TRBV12-4,CASSFGPTGELFF,TGTGCCAGCAGTTTTGGACCCACCGGGGAGCTGTTTTTT
14,many,TRBJ2-7,.,TRBV7-2,CATQQPGLGYEQYF,TGTGCCACCCAGCAACCGGGACTGGGCTACGAGCAGTACTTC
15,few,TRBJ1-2,.,TRBV11-3,CASSLDDSANYGYTF,TGTGCCAGCAGCTTAGACGACAGTGCTAACTATGGCTACACCTTC
16,many,TRBJ2-5,TRBD2,TRBV5-8,CASSAGLAGPRGAQYF,TGTGCCAGCAGCGCCGGACTAGCGGGGCCCAGGGGGGCCCAGTACTTC
15,many,TRBJ2-5,.,TRBV7-2,CASSSYRGGRETQYF,TGTGCCAGCAGTTCATACAGGGGAGGCAGGGAGACCCAGTACTTC
17,few,TRBJ2-4,.,TRBV2,CASSEALTSRAKNIQYF,TGTGCCAGCAGTGAAGCGCTCACCTCGAGGGCCAAAAACATTCAGTACTTC
13,.,TRBJ2-7,TRBD1,TRBV6-2/TRBV6-3,CASRTTGDYEQYF,TGTGCCAGCAGAACAACAGGGGACTACGAGCAGTACTTC
14,many,TRBJ1-3,.,TRBV7-2,CASSLSPNGNTIYF,TGTGCCAGCAGCTTATCCCCCAATGGAAACACCATATATTTT
15,many,TRBJ2-4,TRBD2,TRBV27,CASRGTSGGWDIQYF,TGTGCCAGTCGTGGGACTAGCGGGGGTTGGGACATTCAGTACTTC
14,few,TRBJ1-5,.,TRBV4-1,CASSQVAGGQPQHF,TGCGCCAGCAGTCAGGTCGCTGGGGGTCAGCCCCAGCATTTT
14,.,TRBJ2-5,TRBD1,TRBV9,CVSSVDRDQETQYF,TGTGTCAGCAGCGTAGACAGGGACCAAGAGACCCAGTACTTC
15,many,TRBJ2-7,TRBD1,TRBV20-1,CSARLTGTGTYEQYF,TGCAGTGCTAGATTAACCGGGACAGGAACATACGAGCAGTACTTC
14,many,TRBJ1-1,.,TRBV6-1,CASSPLEGGTEAFF,TGTGCCAGCAGTCCCCTCGAAGGAGGCACTGAAGCTTTCTTT
16,.,TRBJ1-1,TRBD1,TRBV20-1,CSARPTGAGVNTEAFF,TGCAGTGCTCGCCCGACAGGGGCGGGGGTGAACACTGAAGCTTTCTTT
16,many,TRBJ1-6,.,TRBV19,CASSFFKGHYNSPLHF,TGTGCCAGTAGTTTCTTTAAGGGCCATTATAATTCACCCCTCCACTTT
14,many,TRBJ1-5,TRBD1,TRBV6-1,CASGQGWSNQPQHF,TGTGCCAGCGGACAGGGTTGGAGCAATCAGCCCCAGCATTTT
13,many,TRBJ2-2,TRBD1,TRBV10-1,CASSVGGHGELFF,TGCGCCAGCAGTGTAGGGGGCCACGGGGAGCTGTTTTTT
12,many,TRBJ1-1,.,TRBV19,CASTRVGTEAFF,TGTGCCAGTACGCGGGTGGGGACTGAAGCTTTCTTT
12,.,TRBJ1-2,.,TRBV18,CASSPGREGYTF,TGTGCCAGCTCTCCGGGCAGGGAAGGCTACACCTTC
17,many,TRBJ1-6,TRBD1,TRBV29-1,CSVAGGRNRGGRSPLHF,TGCAGCGTCGCCGGTGGACGGAACAGGGGCGGAAGGTCACCCCTCCACTTT
15,many,TRBJ2-5,TRBD2,TRBV10-3,CAISGILAGQETQYF,TGTGCCATCAGTGGGATTCTAGCGGGGCAAGAGACCCAGTACTTC
15,.,TRBJ2-6,.,TRBV3-1,CASSQEGAGANVLTF,TGTGCCAGCAGCCAAGAAGGGGCTGGGGCCAACGTCCTGACTTTC
11,many,TRBJ2-7,.,TRBV29-1,CSAKEIYEQYF,TGCAGCGCTAAGGAGATCTACGAGCAGTACTTC